A selection of T cell receptor beta chains follows, all from one sample in a study of beta chain features in type 1 diabetes. Data came from immunoSEQ multiplex PCR; TCRdb stores just in-frame clones and leaves some out. The data show 150,000 to 190,000 clones, 11% seen once. The sequencing input was central memory CD4+ T cells from blood. The receptor source for this set is a man aged 18 to 35 in good health. Both conserved end residues are part of each CDR3. D genes are given only for firm matches. Clone sizes are given selectively: once, few, many, or a class where the clone is expanded.

CDR3 DNA: TGTGCCAGCAGCTCTAGCGGGGGGCGAGGGGGAGAGACCCAGTACTTC
CDR3 protein: CASSSSGGRGGETQYF
D gene: TRBD2
V gene: TRBV5-4
J gene: TRBJ2-5
clone size: few

CDR3 DNA: TGTGCCATCAGTAACACCTACAAGCAGTTCTTC
CDR3 protein: CAISNTYKQFF
D gene: -
V gene: TRBV10-3
J gene: TRBJ2-1
clone size: few

CDR3 DNA: TGTGCCTGGAAGGGGGTAACTTCAGGGGAGCAGTACTTC
CDR3 protein: CAWKGVTSGEQYF
D gene: -
V gene: TRBV30
J gene: TRBJ2-7
clone size: few

CDR3 DNA: TGTGCCAGCAGCGTAGCATCCACGGTAGGGGGACTAGCGGGAGTCACAGATACGCAGTATTTT
CDR3 protein: CASSVASTVGGLAGVTDTQYF
D gene: TRBD2
V gene: TRBV9
J gene: TRBJ2-3
clone size: -

CDR3 DNA: TGCGCCAGCAGCTCCGGGACAGGGGGAGGCAATGAGCAGTTCTTC
CDR3 protein: CASSSGTGGGNEQFF
D gene: TRBD1
V gene: TRBV5-1
J gene: TRBJ2-1
clone size: -

CDR3 DNA: TGTGCCAGCAGCCCCTCTGGGACAGAGAGCACAGATACGCAGTATTTT
CDR3 protein: CASSPSGTESTDTQYF
D gene: TRBD1
V gene: TRBV7-2
J gene: TRBJ2-3
clone size: few

CDR3 DNA: TGTGCCAGCACCCTGGGTCGGGAGGGATACGAGCAGTACTTC
CDR3 protein: CASTLGREGYEQYF
D gene: TRBD2
V gene: TRBV5-6
J gene: TRBJ2-7
clone size: -

CDR3 DNA: TGTGCCAGCAGCTCCTGGGGGGAGACCCAGTACTTC
CDR3 protein: CASSSWGETQYF
D gene: -
V gene: TRBV9
J gene: TRBJ2-5
clone size: -

CDR3 DNA: TGCAGTGGCAGGGACGGAAACACCATATATTTT
CDR3 protein: CSGRDGNTIYF
D gene: -
V gene: TRBV20-1
J gene: TRBJ1-3
clone size: many

CDR3 DNA: TGTGCCAGTAGTATCAGGGGGCGGACCGGGGAGCTGTTTTTT
CDR3 protein: CASSIRGRTGELFF
D gene: TRBD1
V gene: TRBV19
J gene: TRBJ2-2
clone size: few

CDR3 DNA: TGTGCCAGTGGACTCACAGGGGGCGATCAGCCCCAGCATTTT
CDR3 protein: CASGLTGGDQPQHF
D gene: TRBD1
V gene: TRBV19
J gene: TRBJ1-5
clone size: many

CDR3 DNA: TGTGCCAGCAGCTTAGAGGGACGGCCTATGGAAAAACTGTTTTTT
CDR3 protein: CASSLEGRPMEKLFF
D gene: -
V gene: TRBV11-2
J gene: TRBJ1-4
clone size: -

CDR3 DNA: TGCGCCAGCAGCTCAACGACAGGGGGATATGGCTACACCTTC
CDR3 protein: CASSSTTGGYGYTF
D gene: TRBD1
V gene: TRBV5-1
J gene: TRBJ1-2
clone size: few

CDR3 DNA: TGCAGTGCTAGAGGGAGGGATGAAGCTTTCTTT
CDR3 protein: CSARGRDEAFF
D gene: -
V gene: TRBV20-1
J gene: TRBJ1-1
clone size: -

CDR3 DNA: TGTGCCATCAGTGAACCATCCGGCAGGGGTCGATACGAGCAGTACTTC
CDR3 protein: CAISEPSGRGRYEQYF
D gene: -
V gene: TRBV10-3
J gene: TRBJ2-7
clone size: many

CDR3 DNA: TGTGCCAGTAGTTCTCGGACCCTAATGAACACTGAAGCTTTCTTT
CDR3 protein: CASSSRTLMNTEAFF
D gene: -
V gene: TRBV19
J gene: TRBJ1-1
clone size: -

CDR3 DNA: TGTGCCAGCAGTTCGGACGGGACCCCACGAGGTACGCAGTATTTT
CDR3 protein: CASSSDGTPRGTQYF
D gene: -
V gene: TRBV28
J gene: TRBJ2-3
clone size: few

CDR3 DNA: TGTGCCAGCAGGTCACAGGGTTGGAGCACCGGGGAGCTGTTTTTT
CDR3 protein: CASRSQGWSTGELFF
D gene: -
V gene: TRBV11-1
J gene: TRBJ2-2
clone size: few

CDR3 DNA: TGTGCCAGCAGCCCTGGACAGGTTCCTAACTATGGCTACACCTTC
CDR3 protein: CASSPGQVPNYGYTF
D gene: TRBD1
V gene: TRBV7-2
J gene: TRBJ1-2
clone size: -

CDR3 DNA: TGCGCCAGCAGCCAAGCTCCGGAGCAGGGCCTTTATGGCTACACCTTC
CDR3 protein: CASSQAPEQGLYGYTF
D gene: -
V gene: TRBV4-1
J gene: TRBJ1-2
clone size: few

CDR3 DNA: TGTGCCGCTTCTAGCGGGAAGTGGACAGATACGCAGTATTTT
CDR3 protein: CAASSGKWTDTQYF
D gene: TRBD2
V gene: TRBV2
J gene: TRBJ2-3
clone size: -

CDR3 DNA: TGCGCCAGCAGCCCGGGAATTAACACTGAAGCTTTCTTT
CDR3 protein: CASSPGINTEAFF
D gene: -
V gene: TRBV5-1
J gene: TRBJ1-1
clone size: many

CDR3 DNA: TGTGCCAGCAGCTTAACAGGGGACAACTATGGCTACACCTTC
CDR3 protein: CASSLTGDNYGYTF
D gene: TRBD1
V gene: TRBV7-2
J gene: TRBJ1-2
clone size: few

CDR3 DNA: TGTGCCAGCAGCTTAGCCCTTTGGGGAGGCATCGAGACCCAGTACTTC
CDR3 protein: CASSLALWGGIETQYF
D gene: -
V gene: TRBV11-2
J gene: TRBJ2-5
clone size: -

CDR3 DNA: TGTGCCAGCAGCCACCGGACAGGGGATGCCAAAAACATTCAGTACTTC
CDR3 protein: CASSHRTGDAKNIQYF
D gene: TRBD1
V gene: TRBV11-1
J gene: TRBJ2-4
clone size: -

CDR3 DNA: TGCAGCGTGTCGACAGGGGGCCTTGGCTACACCTTC
CDR3 protein: CSVSTGGLGYTF
D gene: TRBD1
V gene: TRBV29-1
J gene: TRBJ1-2
clone size: -

CDR3 DNA: TGTGCCAGCAGTGAAGGAATCGGCCTGACAGGGGCAGATGGCTACACCTTC
CDR3 protein: CASSEGIGLTGADGYTF
D gene: TRBD1
V gene: TRBV6-1
J gene: TRBJ1-2
clone size: -

CDR3 DNA: TGTGCCAGCAGCAGCCGGGACAGGGGACTCTATGGCTACACCTTC
CDR3 protein: CASSSRDRGLYGYTF
D gene: TRBD1
V gene: TRBV7-9
J gene: TRBJ1-2
clone size: many

CDR3 DNA: TGTGCCAGCAGGTTGCCCAAAGGGGCCGGGGAGCTGTTTTTT
CDR3 protein: CASRLPKGAGELFF
D gene: -
V gene: TRBV11-1
J gene: TRBJ2-2
clone size: -

CDR3 DNA: TGTGCCAGCAGCTTAGCGCTGGGGAGCGGTGAGCAGTACTTC
CDR3 protein: CASSLALGSGEQYF
D gene: -
V gene: TRBV7-7
J gene: TRBJ2-7
clone size: -

CDR3 DNA: TGCGCCAGCAGCCCCCTACCCGACAGGGACGGGGGCTACACCTTC
CDR3 protein: CASSPLPDRDGGYTF
D gene: TRBD1
V gene: TRBV5-1
J gene: TRBJ1-2
clone size: few

CDR3 DNA: TGTGCCAGCAGTGGGGGGCAGACAGATACGCAGTATTTT
CDR3 protein: CASSGGQTDTQYF
D gene: -
V gene: TRBV6-1
J gene: TRBJ2-3
clone size: few

CDR3 DNA: TGTGCCTGGAGTGTAGGGAAAAGCGGACGGGGTAATCAGCCCCAGCATTTT
CDR3 protein: CAWSVGKSGRGNQPQHF
D gene: -
V gene: TRBV30
J gene: TRBJ1-5
clone size: -

CDR3 DNA: TGTGCCAGCTCACCAGGCCCTAATGAAAAACTGTTTTTT
CDR3 protein: CASSPGPNEKLFF
D gene: -
V gene: TRBV18
J gene: TRBJ1-4
clone size: few

CDR3 DNA: TGTGCCAGCAGTGCGGAAGCGGGTGAGCAAGAGACCCAGTACTTC
CDR3 protein: CASSAEAGEQETQYF
D gene: -
V gene: TRBV9
J gene: TRBJ2-5
clone size: few